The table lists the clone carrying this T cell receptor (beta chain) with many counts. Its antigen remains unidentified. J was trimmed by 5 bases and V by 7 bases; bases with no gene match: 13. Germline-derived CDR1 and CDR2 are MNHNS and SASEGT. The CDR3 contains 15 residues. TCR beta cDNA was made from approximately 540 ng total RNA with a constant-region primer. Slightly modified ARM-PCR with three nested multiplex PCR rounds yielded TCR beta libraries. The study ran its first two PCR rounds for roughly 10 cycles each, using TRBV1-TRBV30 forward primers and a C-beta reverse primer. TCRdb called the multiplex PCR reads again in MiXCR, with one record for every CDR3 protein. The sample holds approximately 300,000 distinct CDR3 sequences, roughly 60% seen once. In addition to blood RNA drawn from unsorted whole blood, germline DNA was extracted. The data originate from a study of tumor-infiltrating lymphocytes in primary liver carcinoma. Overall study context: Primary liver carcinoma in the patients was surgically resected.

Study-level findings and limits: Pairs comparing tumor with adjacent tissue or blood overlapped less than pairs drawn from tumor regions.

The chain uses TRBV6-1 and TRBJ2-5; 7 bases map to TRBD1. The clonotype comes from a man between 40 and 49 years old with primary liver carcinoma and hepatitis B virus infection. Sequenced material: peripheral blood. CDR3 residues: CASMAGRGLPETQYF. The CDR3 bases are TGTGCCAGCATGGCCGGCAGGGGGTTACCTGAGACCCAGTACTTC.